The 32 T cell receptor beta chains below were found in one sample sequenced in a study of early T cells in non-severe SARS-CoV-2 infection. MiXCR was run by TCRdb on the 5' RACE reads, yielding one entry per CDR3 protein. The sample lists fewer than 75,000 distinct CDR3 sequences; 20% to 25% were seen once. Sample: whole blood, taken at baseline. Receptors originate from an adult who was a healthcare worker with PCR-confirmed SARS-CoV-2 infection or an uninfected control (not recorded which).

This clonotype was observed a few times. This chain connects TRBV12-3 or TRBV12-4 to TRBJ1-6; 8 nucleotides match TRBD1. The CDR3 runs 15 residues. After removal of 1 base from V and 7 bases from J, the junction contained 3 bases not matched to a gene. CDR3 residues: CASSLEGQANSPLHF. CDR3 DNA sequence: TGTGCCAGCAGTTTAGAGGGACAGGCCAATTCACCCCTCCACTTT.

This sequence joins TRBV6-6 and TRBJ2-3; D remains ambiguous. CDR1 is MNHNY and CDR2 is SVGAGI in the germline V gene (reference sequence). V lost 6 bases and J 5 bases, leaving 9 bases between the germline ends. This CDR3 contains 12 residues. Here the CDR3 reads CASSSQRDTQYF. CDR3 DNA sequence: TGTGCCAGCAGCTCACAGCGAGATACGCAGTATTTT.

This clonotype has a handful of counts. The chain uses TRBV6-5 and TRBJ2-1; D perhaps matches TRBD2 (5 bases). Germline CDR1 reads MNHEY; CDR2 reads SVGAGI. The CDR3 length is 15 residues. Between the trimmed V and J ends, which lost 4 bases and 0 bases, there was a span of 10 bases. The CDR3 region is CASSLSGRSYNEQFF. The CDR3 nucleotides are TGTGCCAGCAGTTTGAGCGGCCGCTCCTACAATGAGCAGTTCTTC.

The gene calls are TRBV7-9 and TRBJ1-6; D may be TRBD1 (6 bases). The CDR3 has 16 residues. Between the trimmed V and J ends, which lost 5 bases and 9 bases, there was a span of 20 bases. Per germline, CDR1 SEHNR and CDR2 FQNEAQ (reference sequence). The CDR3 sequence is CASSGRGQGVRSPLHF. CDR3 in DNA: TGTGCCAGCAGCGGTAGGGGACAAGGGGTTCGTTCACCCCTCCACTTT.

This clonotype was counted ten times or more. The CDR3 loop reads CAWSVRAGVLGDTQYF. CDR3 nucleotides: TGTGCCTGGAGTGTACGGGCGGGGGTGCTGGGAGATACGCAGTATTTT. The chain carries TRBV30 and TRBJ2-3; 7 nucleotides agree with TRBD2. The CDR3 totals 16 residues. CDR1 and CDR2 (germline): GTSNPN, SVGIG (reference sequence). J gave up 5 bases and V 0 bases, and 11 bases lay outside the gene matches.

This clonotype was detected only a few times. CDR3 in DNA: TGTGCCAGCAGCTCCCGACTAGCCTCCGAGCAGTACTTC. Translated: CASSSRLASEQYF. V and J are TRBV14 and TRBJ2-7; 7 bases agree with TRBD2. From germline, CDR1 is SGHDN and CDR2 FVKESK. V shed 5 bases and J 6 bases; nucleotides not matched to a gene: 7. The CDR3 spans 13 residues.

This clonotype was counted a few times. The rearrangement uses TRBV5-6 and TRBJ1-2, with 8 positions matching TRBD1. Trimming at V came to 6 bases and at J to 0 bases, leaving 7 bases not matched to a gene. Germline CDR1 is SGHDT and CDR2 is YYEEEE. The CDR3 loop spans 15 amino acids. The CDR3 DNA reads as TGTGCCAGCATTCAGTGGACAGGGCCTAACTATGGCTACACCTTC. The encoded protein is CASIQWTGPNYGYTF.

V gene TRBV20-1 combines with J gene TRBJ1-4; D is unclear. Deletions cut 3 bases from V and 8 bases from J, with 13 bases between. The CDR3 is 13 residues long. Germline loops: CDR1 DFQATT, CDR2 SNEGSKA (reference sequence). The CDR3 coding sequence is TGCAGTGCTAGTGGTCAGAGACGGGAAAAACTGTTTTTT. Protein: CSASGQRREKLFF.

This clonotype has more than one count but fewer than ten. CDR3 sequence reads: CASSPPGGGRTDTQYF. In DNA form, the CDR3 reads TGTGCCAGCTCACCCCCAGGGGGCGGACGCACAGATACGCAGTATTTT. The rearrangement links TRBV18 to TRBJ2-3; 8 positions agree with TRBD1. J lost 1 base, V lost 3 bases, and 6 bases had no gene match. This CDR3 region has 16 residues. Germline V gene sequence: CDR1 KGHSH, CDR2 LQKENI. Drawing the rest from reference TRBV18 and TRBJ2-3, the complete variable domain is NAGVMQNPRHLVRRRGQEARLRCSPMKGHSHVYWYRQLPEEGLKFMVYLQKENIIDESGMPKERFSAEFPKEGPSILRIQQVVRGDSAAYFCASSPPGGGRTDTQYFGPGTRLTVL.

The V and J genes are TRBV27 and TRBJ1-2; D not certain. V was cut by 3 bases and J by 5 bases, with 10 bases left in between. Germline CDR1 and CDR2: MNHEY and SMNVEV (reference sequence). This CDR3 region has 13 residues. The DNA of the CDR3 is TGTGCCAGCAGTTTTGGCAGCTTATATGGCTACACCTTC. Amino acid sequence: CASSFGSLYGYTF.

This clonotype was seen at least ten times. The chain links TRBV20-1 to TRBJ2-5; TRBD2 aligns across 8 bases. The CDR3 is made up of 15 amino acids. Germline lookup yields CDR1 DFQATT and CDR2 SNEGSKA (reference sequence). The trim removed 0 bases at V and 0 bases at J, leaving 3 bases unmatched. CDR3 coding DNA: TGCAGTGCTAGAGATCCAGCGGGGGACCAAGAGACCCAGTACTTC. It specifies CSARDPAGDQETQYF.

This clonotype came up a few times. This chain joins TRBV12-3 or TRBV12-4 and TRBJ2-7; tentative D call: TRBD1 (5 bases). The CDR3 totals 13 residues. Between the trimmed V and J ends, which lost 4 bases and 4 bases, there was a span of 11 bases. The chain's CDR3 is CASSYQQVYEQYF. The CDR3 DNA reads TGTGCCAGCAGTTACCAACAGGTATACGAGCAGTACTTC.

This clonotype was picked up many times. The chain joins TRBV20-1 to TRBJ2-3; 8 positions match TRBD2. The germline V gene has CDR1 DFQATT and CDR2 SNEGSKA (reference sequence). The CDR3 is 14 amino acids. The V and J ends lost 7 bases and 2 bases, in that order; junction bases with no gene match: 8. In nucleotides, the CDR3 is TGCAGTGTCAGGCGGGGGGTCCTCACAGATACGCAGTATTTT. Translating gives CSVRRGVLTDTQYF.

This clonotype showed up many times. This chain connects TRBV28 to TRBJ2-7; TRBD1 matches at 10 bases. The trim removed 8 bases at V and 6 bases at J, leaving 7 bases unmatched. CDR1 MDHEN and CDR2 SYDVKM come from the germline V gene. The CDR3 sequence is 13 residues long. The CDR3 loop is CASRGQGEGEQYF. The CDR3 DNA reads TGTGCCAGCCGCGGACAGGGGGAGGGCGAGCAGTACTTC.

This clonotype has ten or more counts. CDR3 coding DNA: TGCAGTATATCGAAGGGGGTTGAGCAGTTCTTC. Its protein product is CSISKGVEQFF. The V and J genes are TRBV20-1 and TRBJ2-1, with a possible D match to TRBD1 (6 bases). Germline assignment: CDR1 DFQATT and CDR2 SNEGSKA (reference sequence). The CDR3 has 11 residues. Trimming stripped 8 bases from V and 9 bases from J, with 14 bases between.

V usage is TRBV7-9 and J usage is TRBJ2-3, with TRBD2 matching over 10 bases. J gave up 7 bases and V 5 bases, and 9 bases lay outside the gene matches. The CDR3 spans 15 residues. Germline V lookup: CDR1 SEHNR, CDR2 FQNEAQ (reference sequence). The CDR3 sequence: CASSRSGGLPNTQYF. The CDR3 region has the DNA TGTGCCAGCAGCCGTAGCGGGGGGCTCCCGAATACGCAGTATTTT.

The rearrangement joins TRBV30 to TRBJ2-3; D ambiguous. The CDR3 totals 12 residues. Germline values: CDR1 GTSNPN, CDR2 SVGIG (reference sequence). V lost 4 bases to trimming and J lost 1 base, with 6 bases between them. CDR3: CAWNEGTDTQYF. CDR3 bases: TGTGCCTGGAACGAGGGCACAGATACGCAGTATTTT.

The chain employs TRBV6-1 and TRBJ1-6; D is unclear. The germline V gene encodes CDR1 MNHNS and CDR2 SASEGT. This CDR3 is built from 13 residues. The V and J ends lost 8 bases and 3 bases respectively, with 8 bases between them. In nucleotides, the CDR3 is TGTGCCAGCGAGGATCTCTATAATTCACCCCTCCACTTT. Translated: CASEDLYNSPLHF.

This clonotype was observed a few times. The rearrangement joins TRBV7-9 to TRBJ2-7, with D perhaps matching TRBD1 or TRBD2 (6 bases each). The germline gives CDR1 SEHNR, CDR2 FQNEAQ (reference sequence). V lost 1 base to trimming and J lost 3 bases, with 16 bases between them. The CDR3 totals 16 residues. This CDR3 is CASSLEGGTLDYEQYF. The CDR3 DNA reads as TGTGCCAGCAGCTTAGAGGGGGGCACATTGGACTACGAGCAGTACTTC. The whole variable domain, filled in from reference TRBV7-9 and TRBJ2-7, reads DTGVSQNPRHKITKRGQNVTFRCDPISEHNRLYWYRQTLGQGPEFLTYFQNEAQLEKSRLLSDRFSAERPKGSFSTLEIQRTEQGDSAMYLCASSLEGGTLDYEQYFGPGTRLTVT.

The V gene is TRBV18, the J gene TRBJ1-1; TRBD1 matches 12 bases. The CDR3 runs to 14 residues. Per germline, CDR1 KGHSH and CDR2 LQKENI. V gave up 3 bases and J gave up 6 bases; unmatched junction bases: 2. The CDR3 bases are TGTGCCAGCTCACCGGGACAGGGGGCGGCTGAAGCTTTCTTT. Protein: CASSPGQGAAEAFF. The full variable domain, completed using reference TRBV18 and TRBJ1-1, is NAGVMQNPRHLVRRRGQEARLRCSPMKGHSHVYWYRQLPEEGLKFMVYLQKENIIDESGMPKERFSAEFPKEGPSILRIQQVVRGDSAAYFCASSPGQGAAEAFFGQGTRLTVV.

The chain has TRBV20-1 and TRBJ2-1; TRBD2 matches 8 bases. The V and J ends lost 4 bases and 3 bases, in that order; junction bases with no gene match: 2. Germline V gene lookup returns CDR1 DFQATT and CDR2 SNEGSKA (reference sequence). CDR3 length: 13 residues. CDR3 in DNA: TGCAGTGCTACTCGGGGGGGCTACAATGAGCAGTTCTTC. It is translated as CSATRGGYNEQFF.

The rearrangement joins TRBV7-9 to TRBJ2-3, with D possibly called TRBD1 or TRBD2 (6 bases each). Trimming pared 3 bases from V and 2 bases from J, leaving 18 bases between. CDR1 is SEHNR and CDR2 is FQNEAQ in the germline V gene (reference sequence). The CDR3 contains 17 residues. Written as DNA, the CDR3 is TGTGCCAGCAGCTTCCCGCGTCTGACGGGGGCCACAGATACGCAGTATTTT. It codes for CASSFPRLTGATDTQYF.

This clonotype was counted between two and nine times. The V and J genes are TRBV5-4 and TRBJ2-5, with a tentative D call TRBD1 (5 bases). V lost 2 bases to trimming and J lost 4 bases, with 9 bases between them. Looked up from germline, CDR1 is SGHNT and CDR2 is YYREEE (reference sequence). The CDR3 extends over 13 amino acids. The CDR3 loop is CASSFQGSETQYF. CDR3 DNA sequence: TGTGCCAGCAGCTTCCAGGGATCAGAGACCCAGTACTTC.

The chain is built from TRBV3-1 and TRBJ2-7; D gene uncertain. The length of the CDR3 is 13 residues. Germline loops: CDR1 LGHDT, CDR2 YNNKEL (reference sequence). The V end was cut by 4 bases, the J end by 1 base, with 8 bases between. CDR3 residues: CASSLRTSYEQYF. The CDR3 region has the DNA TGTGCCAGCAGCCTTCGGACGTCCTACGAGCAGTACTTC.

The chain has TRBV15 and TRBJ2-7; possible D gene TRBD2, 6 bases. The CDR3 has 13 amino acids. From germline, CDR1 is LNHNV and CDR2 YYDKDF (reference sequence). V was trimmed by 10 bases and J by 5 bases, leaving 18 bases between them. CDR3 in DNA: TGTGCCATAGGAGGGCCAGCTAAGGACGAGCAGTACTTC. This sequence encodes CAIGGPAKDEQYF.

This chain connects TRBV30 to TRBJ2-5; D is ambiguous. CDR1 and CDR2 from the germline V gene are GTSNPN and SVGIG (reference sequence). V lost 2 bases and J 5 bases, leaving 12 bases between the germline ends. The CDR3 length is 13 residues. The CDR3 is CAWSTPLVETQYF. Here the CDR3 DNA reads TGTGCCTGGAGTACCCCCCTGGTTGAGACCCAGTACTTC.

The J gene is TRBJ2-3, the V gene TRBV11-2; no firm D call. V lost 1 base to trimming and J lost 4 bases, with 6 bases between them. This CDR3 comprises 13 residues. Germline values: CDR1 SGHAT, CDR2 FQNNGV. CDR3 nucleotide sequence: TGTGCCAGCAGCTTAGGCCTTGCAGATACGCAGTATTTT. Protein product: CASSLGLADTQYF.

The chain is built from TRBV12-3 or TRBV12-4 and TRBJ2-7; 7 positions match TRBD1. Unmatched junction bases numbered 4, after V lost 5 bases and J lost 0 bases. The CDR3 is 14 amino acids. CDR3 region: CASSTGAFSYEQYF. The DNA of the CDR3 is TGTGCCAGCAGTACAGGGGCTTTCTCCTACGAGCAGTACTTC.

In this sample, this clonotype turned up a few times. Here the CDR3 reads CASQPGTSDHNEQFF. CDR3 DNA sequence: TGCGCCAGCCAACCGGGGACTAGCGACCACAATGAGCAGTTCTTC. The chain joins TRBV5-1 to TRBJ2-1; 10 nucleotides align to TRBD2. Germline CDR1 and CDR2: SGHRS and YFSETQ. The CDR3 totals 15 residues. J gave up 5 bases and V 7 bases, and 9 bases lay outside the gene matches.

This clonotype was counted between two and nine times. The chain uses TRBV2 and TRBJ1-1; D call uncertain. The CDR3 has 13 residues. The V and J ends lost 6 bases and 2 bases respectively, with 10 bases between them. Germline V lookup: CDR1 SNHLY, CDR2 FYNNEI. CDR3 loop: CASRRDINTEAFF. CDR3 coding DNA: TGTGCCAGCAGAAGGGATATCAACACTGAAGCTTTCTTT.

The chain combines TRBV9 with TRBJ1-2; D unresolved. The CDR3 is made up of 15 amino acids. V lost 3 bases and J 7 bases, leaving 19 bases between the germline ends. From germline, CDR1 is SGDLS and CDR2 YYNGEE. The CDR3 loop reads CASSGNLRRIFGYTF. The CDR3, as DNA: TGTGCCAGCAGCGGGAACTTGAGAAGGATTTTTGGCTACACCTTC.

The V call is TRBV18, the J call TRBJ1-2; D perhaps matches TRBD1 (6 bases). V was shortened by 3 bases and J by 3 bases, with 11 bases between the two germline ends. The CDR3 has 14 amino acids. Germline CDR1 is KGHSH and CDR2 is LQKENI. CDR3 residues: CASSPEQGDYGYTF. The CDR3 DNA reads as TGTGCCAGCTCACCTGAACAGGGCGACTATGGCTACACCTTC.